The entry below describes one T cell receptor (beta chain). What it binds is unknown. TCRdb's table, derived via immunoSEQ multiplex PCR, lists solely in-frame clones and lacks some. The sample holds roughly 50,000 clones, 65% to 80% seen once. The sample is drawn from a study of OX40 agonist ivuxolimab in advanced cancers. Across the whole study: Ivuxolimab is a fully human IgG2 antibody that activates OX40 (CD134). The eligibility criteria allowed prior anti-PD-1, anti-PD-L1 or anti-CTLA-4 therapy, and around 40% had some. Regarding the study as a whole: Researchers did not establish what antigens the expanded peripheral T cells target.

Germline CDR1 and CDR2: SGHNT and YYREEE (reference sequence). V shed 0 bases and J shed 0 bases, with 6 bases lying between them. This CDR3 contains 14 residues. The rearrangement links TRBV5-4 to TRBJ1-2; no reliable D call. The material was CD4+ or CD8+ T cells sorted from blood, obtained in a trial of the OX40 agonist ivuxolimab. The clonotype comes from an adult with an advanced solid tumor such as melanoma, head and neck, liver or kidney cancer. CDR3 DNA sequence: TGTGCCAGCAGCTTGGACAACTCTAACTATGGCTACACCTTC. Protein product: CASSLDNSNYGYTF.